These 8 T cell receptor beta chains share one sample of origin, sequenced in a study of blood T cell repertoires in COVID-19. Profiling relied on immunoSEQ multiplex PCR, and the TCRdb table lists in-frame clones only, not all of them. Of hundreds of thousands of clones listed, about 87% are singletons. The specimen sequenced was PBMCs or T cells enriched from blood (not recorded which). These receptors were collected from a middle-aged woman with acute COVID-19.

This clone was picked up one time. The genes are TRBV12-3 or TRBV12-4 and TRBJ2-1; 8 nucleotides line up with TRBD2. This CDR3 has 12 residues. The ends lost 6 bases at V and 9 bases at J; junction bases unmatched: 4. CDR3: CASRAAGGEQFF. The CDR3 coding sequence is TGTGCCAGCAGAGCCGCGGGGGGTGAGCAGTTCTTC.

This clone was recorded only once. The genes are TRBV12-3 or TRBV12-4 and TRBJ1-2; D is uncertain. This CDR3 spans 13 amino acids. Trimming pared 0 bases from V and 10 bases from J, leaving 12 bases between. The chain's CDR3 is CASSLAGYEVYTF. Here the CDR3 DNA reads TGTGCCAGCAGTTTAGCAGGCTATGAGGTCTACACCTTC.

The table lists this clone with a few counts. The rearrangement joins TRBV28 to TRBJ1-2; TRBD1 aligns across 7 bases. J lost 2 bases, V lost 6 bases, and 3 bases had no gene match. The CDR3 consists of 13 residues. The germline V gene encodes CDR1 MDHEN and CDR2 SYDVKM. The CDR3 here is CASSTQGNYGYTF. The CDR3 DNA follows: TGTGCCAGCAGCACACAGGGGAACTATGGCTACACCTTC.

Here the CDR3 DNA reads TGTGCCAGCAGTTTAGGAAACAGTTTCAATCAGCCCCAGCATTTT. It yields the protein CASSLGNSFNQPQHF. V usage is TRBV28 and J usage is TRBJ1-5; the D is unclear. Germline V gene data show CDR1 as MDHEN and CDR2 as SYDVKM. V lost 2 bases, J lost 3 bases, and 11 bases lay in between. The CDR3 totals 15 residues.

This rearrangement joins TRBV7-8 to TRBJ1-2, with a weak D call TRBD1 (6 bases). This CDR3 comprises 16 residues. Trimming shortened V by 2 bases and J by 3 bases, and 16 bases separated the two germline ends. From germline, CDR1 is SGHVS and CDR2 FQNEAQ. The CDR3 region is CASSLNYLRQDYGYTF. CDR3 in DNA: TGTGCCAGCAGCTTAAATTATTTGCGACAGGACTATGGCTACACCTTC.

V gene TRBV14 combines with J gene TRBJ1-5; 7 positions agree with TRBD1. Losses at the gene ends were 1 base for V and 0 bases for J; bases not matched to a gene: 9. Germline V gene data show CDR1 as SGHDN and CDR2 as FVKESK. The CDR3 sequence is 18 residues long. The CDR3 region is CASSQGQGENYSNQPQHF. CDR3 nucleotide sequence: TGTGCCAGCAGCCAAGGACAGGGAGAAAATTATAGCAATCAGCCCCAGCATTTT.

The table lists this clone with a count of one. The chain uses TRBV9 and TRBJ1-2; 7 positions match TRBD1. V lost 4 bases, J lost 2 bases, and 8 bases stayed unmatched. The V gene's germline CDR1 is SGDLS and CDR2 YYNGEE. The CDR3 contains 15 residues. In DNA, the CDR3 is TGTGCCAGCAGCCCAGCTGTAGGGGGCAACTATGGCTACACCTTC. It yields the protein CASSPAVGGNYGYTF.

The chain is built from TRBV4-1 and TRBJ1-3, with D perhaps matching TRBD1 (6 bases). V gave up 3 bases and J gave up 4 bases, with 13 bases separating them. This CDR3 has 15 residues. CDR1 is MGHRA, CDR2 YSYEKL, per germline. As DNA, the CDR3 is TGCGCCAGCAGCCAGCCCAGGGGAATCGGAAACACCATATATTTT. Amino acids: CASSQPRGIGNTIYF.